A single sample gave rise to the 31 T cell receptor beta chains below, sequenced in a study of regulatory and conventional T cells in RAG deficiency (dated by TCRdb to the late 2010s). Library construction relied on the immunoSEQ multiplex PCR assay. What TCRdb holds here is the immuneACCESS table cut down to in-frame rearrangements. Part of the clones is not present; checked against another copy, under half of the missing clones reflect an unresolved V gene, and the others are unexplained. This sample comprises more than 35,000 clones, about 87% of them detected only once. Together, the top ten hold 0.45% to 0.6% of the sample. Before genomic DNA was extracted, conventional CD4+ T cells were isolated from blood as CD25-low CD127-high cells. This sample was also put to use in a study of regulatory T cells. As the second study states: The multiplex PCR relied on 52 forward TRBV primers and 13 reverse TRBJ primers, and amplification bias was corrected through assay-based and computational methods.

The sample taken for sequencing was CD4+ effector T cells sorted from blood. These receptors were obtained from a human donor in good health.

The genes are TRBV7-9 and TRBJ1-1; D might be TRBD1 (5 bases). V gave up 5 bases and J gave up 7 bases, with 8 bases separating them. Germline V CDR1 and CDR2: SEHNR, FQNEAQ (reference sequence). The CDR3 is 11 residues long. The DNA for the CDR3 is TGTGCCAGCAGCCAGGGTTTTGAAGCTTTCTTT. Translated: CASSQGFEAFF. The variable domain in full, with the rest retrieved from reference TRBV7-9 and TRBJ1-1, is DTGVSQNPRHKITKRGQNVTFRCDPISEHNRLYWYRQTLGQGPEFLTYFQNEAQLEKSRLLSDRFSAERPKGSFSTLEIQRTEQGDSAMYLCASSQGFEAFFGQGTRLTVV.

This chain connects TRBV28 to TRBJ1-5; maybe TRBD1 (5 bases). The V end was cut by 3 bases, the J end by 0 bases, with 15 bases between. The CDR3 extends over 17 amino acids. Germline CDR1 MDHEN, CDR2 SYDVKM. CDR3 amino acids: CASSFLRDLYSNQPQHF. As DNA, the CDR3 is TGTGCCAGCAGTTTCCTACGGGACCTATATAGCAATCAGCCCCAGCATTTT.

The V and J genes are TRBV7-2 and TRBJ1-1; D is undetermined. There are 14 residues in the CDR3. Germline values: CDR1 SGHTA, CDR2 FQGNSA. V gave up 2 bases and J gave up 7 bases, with 14 bases separating them. The CDR3 spells CASSLSAIYLEAFF. CDR3 DNA sequence: TGTGCCAGCAGCTTATCGGCCATTTACCTTGAAGCTTTCTTT.

The genes are TRBV9 and TRBJ2-2; tentative D call: TRBD2 (6 bases). The CDR3 is 16 amino acids. The germline V and J ends were trimmed by 2 bases and 3 bases, with 14 bases remaining between them. Germline loops: CDR1 SGDLS, CDR2 YYNGEE. The CDR3 nucleotides read TGTGCCAGCAGCGTTTTGGGGGGACGCGACACCGGGGAGCTGTTTTTT. Translation: CASSVLGGRDTGELFF.

The chain joins TRBV7-9 to TRBJ1-1, with TRBD1 as a possible D gene (6 bases). V was trimmed by 3 bases and J by 1 base, leaving 12 bases between them. The CDR3 sequence is 15 residues long. The V gene's germline CDR1 is SEHNR and CDR2 FQNEAQ (reference sequence). CDR3 sequence: CASSFSDRRNTEAFF. The CDR3 DNA sequence: TGTGCCAGCAGCTTCTCAGACAGGAGGAACACTGAAGCTTTCTTT.

The V call is TRBV11-3, the J call TRBJ1-4; TRBD1 might be the D (6 bases). V shed 9 bases and J shed 7 bases, with 15 bases lying between them. Germline CDR1 SGHNT, CDR2 YENEEA. The CDR3 has 13 residues. Here the CDR3 DNA reads TGTGCCAGTTCCCAGGGGTACGGTGAAAAACTGTTTTTT. Translation gives CASSQGYGEKLFF. Using reference TRBV11-3 and TRBJ1-4 for the parts outside the CDR3, the full variable domain is EAGVVQSPRYKIIEKKQPVAFWCNPISGHNTLYWYLQNLGQGPELLIRYENEEAVDDSQLPKDRFSAERLKGVDSTLKIQPAELGDSAVYLCASSQGYGEKLFFGSGTQLSVL.

The CDR3 DNA is TGTGCCAGCAGTTACTCGAATCAGTCACCCCTCCACTTT. This gives the protein CASSYSNQSPLHF. The J gene is TRBJ1-6, the V gene TRBV6-6; D unclear. CDR1 and CDR2 from the germline V gene are MNHNY and SVGAGI (reference sequence). The CDR3 contains 13 residues. The ends were cut back, 0 bases at V and 10 bases at J, with 7 bases in the middle.

V gene TRBV5-1 combines with J gene TRBJ1-4; TRBD1 matches at 7 bases. After removal of 0 bases from V and 4 bases from J, the junction contained 3 bases not matched to a gene. Germline lookup yields CDR1 SGHRS and CDR2 YFSETQ. This CDR3 is 15 amino acids long. CDR3 in amino acids: CASSLGGQYNEKLFF. The DNA of the CDR3 is TGCGCCAGCAGCTTGGGGGGACAGTATAATGAAAAACTGTTTTTT. Combining the CDR3 with reference TRBV5-1 and TRBJ1-4 gives the whole variable domain KAGVTQTPRYLIKTRGQQVTLSCSPISGHRSVSWYQQTPGQGLQFLFEYFSETQRNKGNFPGRFSGRQFSNSRSEMNVSTLELGDSALYLCASSLGGQYNEKLFFGSGTQLSVL.

This chain uses TRBV4-2 with TRBJ2-3, with a possible D match to TRBD2 (5 bases). The CDR3 is 16 residues long. Trimming left V 1 base short and J 3 bases short, with 14 bases between. CDR1 and CDR2 from the germline V gene are LGHNA and YNFKEQ. The CDR3 reads CASSQAPLAGTDTQYF. The CDR3 DNA follows: TGTGCCAGCAGCCAAGCCCCGCTAGCTGGTACAGATACGCAGTATTTT.

V is TRBV5-1 and J is TRBJ2-1, with 7 bases aligning to TRBD1. The CDR3 extends over 16 amino acids. Germline lookup yields CDR1 SGHRS and CDR2 YFSETQ. V was pared by 4 bases and J by 0 bases, with 7 bases of the junction left unmatched. The CDR3 region has the DNA TGCGCCAGCAGCACAGAGGGGGCTAGCTCCTACAATGAGCAGTTCTTC. Translated: CASSTEGASSYNEQFF. The full variable domain, completed using reference TRBV5-1 and TRBJ2-1, is KAGVTQTPRYLIKTRGQQVTLSCSPISGHRSVSWYQQTPGQGLQFLFEYFSETQRNKGNFPGRFSGRQFSNSRSEMNVSTLELGDSALYLCASSTEGASSYNEQFFGPGTRLTVL.

The chain has TRBV2 and TRBJ1-6; D unclear. V was trimmed by 4 bases and J by 7 bases, leaving 14 bases between them. CDR3 length: 15 amino acids. Germline lookup yields CDR1 SNHLY and CDR2 FYNNEI. The CDR3 sequence: CASSGVSQKNSPLHF. Written as DNA, the CDR3 is TGTGCCAGCAGTGGGGTCTCCCAAAAGAATTCACCCCTCCACTTT.

Points on this clone: Germline and junction disagree at one end, which may indicate a read error. The V call is TRBV30, the J call TRBJ1-6; D gene unclear. CDR3 length: 12 amino acids. The germline V gene has CDR1 GTSNPN and CDR2 SVGIG (reference sequence). CDR3 loop: CAWRELNSPHHF. In DNA form, the CDR3 reads TGTGCCTGGAGGGAGCTTAATTCACCCCACCACTTT.

This clone was counted between two and nine times. The V call is TRBV10-3, the J call TRBJ1-1; D remains unclear. In germline, CDR1 is ENHRY, CDR2 SYGVKD. The CDR3 is 13 residues long. Trimming stripped 3 bases from V and 1 base from J, with 6 bases between. The CDR3 DNA sequence: TGTGCCATCAGTGAAAAGCCGAACACTGAAGCTTTCTTT. As protein: CAISEKPNTEAFF.

This clone has just a few counts. The chain uses TRBV6-5 and TRBJ2-7, with 8 bases fitting TRBD1. V lost 0 bases and J lost 4; bases outside the gene matches: 5. Germline values: CDR1 MNHEY, CDR2 SVGAGI. There are 15 residues in the CDR3. The CDR3 sequence: CASSYSGTGTYEQYF. The CDR3 nucleotides are TGTGCCAGCAGTTACTCCGGGACAGGAACATACGAGCAGTACTTC.

The V call is TRBV6-5, the J call TRBJ1-2; D may be TRBD1 (5 bases). Trimming removed 5 bases at V and 7 bases at J, with 14 bases between. The CDR3 consists of 13 residues. Germline assignment: CDR1 MNHEY and CDR2 SVGAGI. The CDR3 sequence: CASSPQGGAGYTF. For the CDR3, the DNA is TGTGCCAGCAGTCCCCAGGGAGGAGCTGGCTACACCTTC.

J is TRBJ2-6 and V is TRBV5-1; perhaps TRBD1 as D (5 bases). This CDR3 has 16 residues. V was trimmed by 3 bases and J by 4 bases, leaving 14 bases between them. From germline, CDR1 is SGHRS and CDR2 YFSETQ. This chain's CDR3 is CASSYAQGSGANVLTF. DNA of the CDR3: TGCGCCAGCAGCTATGCTCAGGGTTCCGGGGCCAACGTCCTGACTTTC. The entire variable domain, with the rest obtained from reference TRBV5-1 and TRBJ2-6, is as follows: KAGVTQTPRYLIKTRGQQVTLSCSPISGHRSVSWYQQTPGQGLQFLFEYFSETQRNKGNFPGRFSGRQFSNSRSEMNVSTLELGDSALYLCASSYAQGSGANVLTFGAGSRLTVL.

The chain carries TRBV14 and TRBJ1-3; D unclear. The CDR3 is made up of 17 amino acids. The germline V gene has CDR1 SGHDN and CDR2 FVKESK. V dropped 2 bases and J dropped 1 base, with 15 bases sitting between them. In DNA form, the CDR3 reads TGTGCCAGCAGCCAACGGACGGGCATGTGGTCTGGAAACACCATATATTTT. This sequence encodes CASSQRTGMWSGNTIYF. Using reference TRBV14 and TRBJ1-3 for the parts outside the CDR3, the full variable domain is EAGVTQFPSHSVIEKGQTVTLRCDPISGHDNLYWYRRVMGKEIKFLLHFVKESKQDESGMPNNRFLAERTGGTYSTLKVQPAELEDSGVYFCASSQRTGMWSGNTIYFGEGSWLTVV.

A few counts support this clone. The J gene is TRBJ1-2, the V gene TRBV6-1; D might be TRBD1 (5 bases). The germline CDR1 and CDR2 sequences are MNHNS and SASEGT. V gave up 1 base and J gave up 4 bases, with 13 bases separating them. The length of the CDR3 is 15 residues. The CDR3 loop reads CASSEEGQESYGYTF. CDR3 bases: TGTGCCAGCAGTGAAGAGGGGCAGGAAAGCTATGGCTACACCTTC.

This sequence joins TRBV5-1 and TRBJ2-7; D call uncertain. Per germline, CDR1 SGHRS and CDR2 YFSETQ. The length of the CDR3 is 15 residues. V lost 7 bases to trimming and J lost 1 base, with 18 bases between them. CDR3 protein: CASESGSAGSYEQYF. The CDR3 coding sequence is TGCGCCAGCGAGTCCGGCAGTGCTGGATCCTACGAGCAGTACTTC.

The chain is built from TRBV7-2 and TRBJ2-3; D might be TRBD1 or TRBD2, each matching 6 bases. Looked up from germline, CDR1 is SGHTA and CDR2 is FQGNSA. V was cut by 5 bases and J by 4 bases, with 25 bases left in between. The CDR3 has 18 amino acids. CDR3 in amino acids: CASSPRAPSTRGSDTQYF. The CDR3 DNA is TGTGCCAGCAGCCCGCGTGCCCCTTCGACTAGGGGGTCAGATACGCAGTATTTT.

The chain recombines TRBV28 with TRBJ1-1, with D tentatively TRBD1 (5 bases). This CDR3 comprises 16 residues. Trimming left V 6 bases short and J 5 bases short, with 22 bases between. The germline V gene has CDR1 MDHEN and CDR2 SYDVKM. CDR3 amino acids: CASSTSPGIKGTEAFF. In nucleotides, the CDR3 is TGTGCCAGCAGCACCTCCCCAGGGATTAAGGGTACTGAAGCTTTCTTT.

The CDR3 reads CASSLIYSNQPQHF. The CDR3 coding sequence is TGTGCCAGCAGCCTGATCTATAGCAATCAGCCCCAGCATTTT. This rearrangement joins TRBV5-8 to TRBJ1-5; D unclear. The CDR3 spans 14 residues. Trimming left V 4 bases short and J 0 bases short, with 8 bases between. CDR1 and CDR2 (germline): SGHTS, YDEGEE.

The table lists this clone with a count of one. V usage is TRBV7-9 and J usage is TRBJ1-1, with unresolved D. Germline V gene lookup returns CDR1 SEHNR and CDR2 FQNEAQ (reference sequence). This CDR3 comprises 14 residues. V gave up 3 bases and J gave up 6 bases, with 14 bases separating them. Here the CDR3 reads CASSFFPGNPEAFF. In DNA form, the CDR3 reads TGTGCCAGCAGCTTCTTCCCGGGAAACCCTGAAGCTTTCTTT.

The chain employs TRBV27 and TRBJ1-4, with TRBD1 matching over 8 bases. The CDR3 sequence is 15 residues long. The V and J ends lost 5 bases and 2 bases, in that order; junction bases with no gene match: 4. Germline V gene data show CDR1 as MNHEY and CDR2 as SMNVEV (reference sequence). The CDR3 region is CASSRDRRTNEKLFF. The CDR3 DNA follows: TGTGCCAGCAGTAGGGACAGGCGGACTAATGAAAAACTGTTTTTT.

The chain uses TRBV29-1 and TRBJ1-1; TRBD1 is a possible D gene (5 bases). The germline V and J ends were trimmed by 6 bases and 0 bases, with 8 bases remaining between them. Germline-derived CDR1 and CDR2 are SQVTM and ANQGSEA. The CDR3 has 12 residues. DNA for the CDR3: TGCAGCGTCGGGACGGTGAACACTGAAGCTTTCTTT. Its translation is CSVGTVNTEAFF.

The chain uses TRBV6-5 and TRBJ1-2, with 9 bases aligning to TRBD1. Germline V lookup: CDR1 MNHEY, CDR2 SVGAGI. J gave up 5 bases and V 0 bases, and 7 bases lay outside the gene matches. The CDR3 is 16 residues long. The CDR3: CASSYSSDRGLYGYTF. The CDR3 DNA follows: TGTGCCAGCAGTTACTCTTCGGACAGGGGACTATATGGCTACACCTTC.

V and J are TRBV30 and TRBJ1-5; D not certain. The CDR3 is made up of 15 amino acids. Germline CDR1 GTSNPN, CDR2 SVGIG (reference sequence). With 5 bases removed from V and 4 bases from J, the gap between germline ends came to 18 bases. The CDR3 DNA follows: TGTGCCTGGGGCAAGGTCGGCAGAGCGAATCAGCCCCAGCATTTT. Its protein product is CAWGKVGRANQPQHF.

V gene TRBV6-1 combines with J gene TRBJ2-7; possible D gene TRBD2, 6 bases. CDR1 and CDR2 (germline): MNHNS, SASEGT. The CDR3 covers 15 residues. The V gene lost 2 bases and the J gene lost 4 bases, with 15 bases spanning the gap. The CDR3 nucleotides read TGTGCCAGCAGTGAATTTGGCGGGGCCCAGTACGAGCAGTACTTC. This translates into CASSEFGGAQYEQYF.

Note on this clone: The identical CDR3 is also encoded by other nucleotide sequences in the sample. The V and J genes are TRBV5-4 and TRBJ2-7; maybe TRBD1 (6 bases). V was pared by 4 bases and J by 7 bases, with 15 bases between. In germline, CDR1 is SGHNT, CDR2 YYREEE (reference sequence). This CDR3 has 13 residues. CDR3 nucleotides: TGTGCCAGCAGCCCGGACAGAGTGGGGGAGCAGTACTTC. Amino acids: CASSPDRVGEQYF.

The chain carries TRBV9 and TRBJ1-1; D gene unclear. Trimming removed 4 bases at V and 4 bases at J, with 14 bases between. Looked up from germline, CDR1 is SGDLS and CDR2 is YYNGEE. There are 14 residues in the CDR3. Here the CDR3 reads CASSQRPATTEAFF. CDR3 nucleotide sequence: TGTGCCAGCAGCCAGAGGCCAGCCACCACTGAAGCTTTCTTT.

The chain uses TRBV18 and TRBJ2-7; 7 bases agree with TRBD1. Germline-derived CDR1 and CDR2 are KGHSH and LQKENI. The CDR3 loop spans 13 amino acids. The junction had 2 bases not matched to a gene; V was cut back by 4 bases and J by 2 bases. DNA for the CDR3: TGTGCCAGCTCACGTCAGGGGGCCTACGAGCAGTACTTC. As protein: CASSRQGAYEQYF.